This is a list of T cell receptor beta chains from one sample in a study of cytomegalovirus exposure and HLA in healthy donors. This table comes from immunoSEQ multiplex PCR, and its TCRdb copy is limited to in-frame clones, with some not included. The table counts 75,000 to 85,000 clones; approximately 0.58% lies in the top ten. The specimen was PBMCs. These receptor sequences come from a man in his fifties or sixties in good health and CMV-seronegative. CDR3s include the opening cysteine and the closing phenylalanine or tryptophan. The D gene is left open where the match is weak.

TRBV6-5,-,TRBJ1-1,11,CASKRGTEAFF,TGTGCCAGCAAGAGAGGCACTGAAGCTTTCTTT
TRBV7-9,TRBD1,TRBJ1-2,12,CASSPGQGDYTF,TGTGCCAGCAGCCCAGGACAGGGAGACTACACCTTC
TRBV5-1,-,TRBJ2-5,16,CASSPIWGGDQETQYF,TGCGCCAGCAGCCCCATCTGGGGGGGCGACCAAGAGACCCAGTACTTC
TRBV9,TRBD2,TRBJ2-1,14,CASSLWTSGGEQFF,TGTGCCAGCAGCCTCTGGACTAGCGGGGGTGAGCAGTTCTTC
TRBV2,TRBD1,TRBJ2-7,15,CASSQGSGGSYEQYF,TGTGCCAGCAGTCAAGGGTCAGGGGGCTCCTACGAGCAGTACTTC
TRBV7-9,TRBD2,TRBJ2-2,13,CAGLGFYGGELFF,TGTGCCGGACTAGGGTTTTACGGCGGGGAGCTGTTTTTT
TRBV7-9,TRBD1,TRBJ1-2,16,CASSWARGQGVYGYTF,TGTGCCAGCAGCTGGGCCAGAGGACAGGGGGTCTATGGCTACACCTTC
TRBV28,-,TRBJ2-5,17,CASTSYSPGQTQETQYF,TGTGCCAGCACCAGCTATAGCCCGGGACAAACCCAAGAGACCCAGTACTTC
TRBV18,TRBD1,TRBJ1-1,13,CASSPDRDTEAFF,TGTGCCAGCTCACCGGACAGGGACACTGAAGCTTTCTTT
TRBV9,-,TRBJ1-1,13,CASSVGRGTEAFF,TGTGCCAGCAGCGTTGGCCGAGGGACTGAAGCTTTCTTT
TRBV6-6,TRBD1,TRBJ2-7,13,CASSLDRPYEQYF,TGTGCCAGCAGTCTGGACAGGCCCTACGAGCAGTACTTC
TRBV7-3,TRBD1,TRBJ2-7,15,CASSATGGRSYEQYF,TGTGCCAGCAGCGCGACAGGGGGCCGGTCCTACGAGCAGTACTTC
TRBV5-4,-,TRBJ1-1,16,CASSLDRLSGNTEAFF,TGTGCCAGCAGCTTAGACAGGCTATCCGGGAACACTGAAGCTTTCTTT
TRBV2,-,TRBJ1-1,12,CASSALQTEAFF,TGTGCCAGCAGCGCCTTGCAGACTGAAGCTTTCTTT
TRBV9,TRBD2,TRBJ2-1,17,CASSVAGSSGGNNEQFF,TGTGCCAGCAGCGTAGCCGGTTCCAGCGGGGGAAACAATGAGCAGTTCTTC
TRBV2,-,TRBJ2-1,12,CASSDSSAEQFF,TGTGCCAGCAGTGATTCTAGCGCCGAGCAGTTCTTC
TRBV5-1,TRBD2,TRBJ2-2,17,CASSLTSGGLNTGELFF,TGCGCCAGCAGCTTAACTAGCGGGGGGCTTAACACCGGGGAGCTGTTTTTT
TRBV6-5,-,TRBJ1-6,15,CASSKFRDNISPLHF,TGTGCCAGCAGTAAGTTCCGGGACAACATTTCACCCCTCCACTTT
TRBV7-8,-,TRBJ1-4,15,CASSRAGWSNEKLFF,TGTGCCAGCAGCCGCGCAGGGTGGTCTAATGAAAAACTGTTTTTT
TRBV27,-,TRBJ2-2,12,CASSTNTGELFF,TGTGCCAGCAGTACAAACACCGGGGAGCTGTTTTTT
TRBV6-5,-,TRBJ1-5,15,CASKGAGRGNQPQHF,TGTGCCAGCAAGGGCGCAGGGAGGGGCAATCAGCCCCAGCATTTT
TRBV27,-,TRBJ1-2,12,CASSSYRDGYTF,TGTGCCAGCAGTTCCTACAGGGATGGCTACACCTTC
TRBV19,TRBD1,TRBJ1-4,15,CASNQLGTVNEKLFF,TGTGCCAGTAATCAATTGGGGACAGTCAATGAAAAACTGTTTTTT
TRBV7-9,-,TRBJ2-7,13,CASSLAVLGEQYF,TGTGCCAGCAGCTTAGCGGTACTTGGCGAGCAGTACTTC
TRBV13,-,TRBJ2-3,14,CASSSGGATDTQYF,TGTGCCAGCAGCTCCGGGGGAGCCACAGATACGCAGTATTTT
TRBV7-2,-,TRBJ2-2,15,CASSSQGGHTGELFF,TGTGCCAGCAGCTCACAGGGGGGGCACACCGGGGAGCTGTTTTTT
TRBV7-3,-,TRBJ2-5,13,CASSRTAGETQYF,TGTGCCAGCAGCAGGACAGCTGGGGAGACCCAGTACTTC
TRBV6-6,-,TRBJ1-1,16,CASRHRGVSASTEAFF,TGTGCCAGCAGACACCGGGGGGTAAGCGCGAGCACTGAAGCTTTCTTT
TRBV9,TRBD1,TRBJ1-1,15,CASSGRTGRVTEAFF,TGTGCCAGCAGCGGACGGACAGGGCGGGTCACTGAAGCTTTCTTT
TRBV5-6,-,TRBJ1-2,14,CASSLIREVYGYTF,TGTGCCAGCAGCTTGATCAGGGAAGTCTATGGCTACACCTTC
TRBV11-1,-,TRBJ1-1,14,CASSLQGWDTEAFF,TGTGCCAGCAGCTTACAGGGCTGGGACACTGAAGCTTTCTTT
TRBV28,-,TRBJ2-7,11,CASIGGYEQYF,TGTGCCAGCATAGGAGGCTACGAGCAGTACTTC
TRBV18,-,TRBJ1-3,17,CASSPRRTGYSGNTIYF,TGTGCCAGCTCACCACGTAGAACAGGGTACTCTGGAAACACCATATATTTT
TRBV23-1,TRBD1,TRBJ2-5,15,CASSQGTGGQETQYF,TGCGCCAGCAGTCAAGGGACAGGGGGTCAAGAGACCCAGTACTTC
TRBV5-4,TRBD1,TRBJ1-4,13,CASSLGQNEKLFF,TGTGCCAGCAGCCTGGGACAGAATGAAAAACTGTTTTTT
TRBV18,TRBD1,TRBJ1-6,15,CASSPPTGNNSPLHF,TGTGCCAGCTCACCACCGACAGGGAATAATTCACCCCTCCACTTT
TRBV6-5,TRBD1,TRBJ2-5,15,CASSLTGGYWETQYF,TGTGCCAGCAGTCTGACAGGGGGCTATTGGGAGACCCAGTACTTC
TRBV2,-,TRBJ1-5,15,CASSDQGISNQPQHF,TGTGCCAGCAGTGACCAGGGGATTAGCAATCAGCCCCAGCATTTT
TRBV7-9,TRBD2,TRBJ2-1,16,CASSAVARGGRYEQFF,TGTGCCAGCAGCGCCGTGGCGCGGGGGGGCAGGTATGAGCAGTTCTTC
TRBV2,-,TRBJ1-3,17,CASSEVGDWTSGNTIYF,TGTGCCAGCAGTGAAGTGGGGGACTGGACGTCTGGAAACACCATATATTTT
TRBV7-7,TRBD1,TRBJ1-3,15,CASSLGTGPGNTIYF,TGTGCTAGCAGCTTAGGGACAGGGCCTGGAAACACCATATATTTT
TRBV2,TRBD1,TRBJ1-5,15,CASRIGQGVSQPQHF,TGTGCCAGCAGGATAGGACAGGGGGTTAGTCAGCCCCAGCATTTT
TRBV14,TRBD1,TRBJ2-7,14,CASSHLNRGNEQYF,TGTGCCAGCAGCCATCTGAACAGGGGCAACGAGCAGTACTTC
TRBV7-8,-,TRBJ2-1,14,CASRHSASYNEQFF,TGTGCCAGCCGCCACAGTGCTTCCTACAATGAGCAGTTCTTC
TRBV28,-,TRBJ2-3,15,CASSLGTPRTDTQYF,TGTGCCAGCAGTTTAGGGACTCCCAGGACAGATACGCAGTATTTT
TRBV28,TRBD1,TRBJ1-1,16,CASSLGQGGPNTEAFF,TGTGCCAGCAGTTTAGGACAGGGGGGGCCCAACACTGAAGCTTTCTTT
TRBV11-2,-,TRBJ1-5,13,CASSSTDYQPQHF,TGTGCCAGCAGCTCGACAGATTATCAGCCCCAGCATTTT
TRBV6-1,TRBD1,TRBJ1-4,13,CASGRDRDEKLFF,TGTGCCAGCGGGAGGGACAGGGATGAAAAACTGTTTTTT
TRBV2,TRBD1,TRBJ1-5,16,CASRGGGQASNQPQHF,TGTGCCAGCAGGGGGGGCGGACAGGCCAGCAATCAGCCCCAGCATTTT
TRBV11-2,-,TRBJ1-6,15,CASSLESGLDSPLHF,TGTGCCAGCAGCTTAGAGTCAGGGCTCGATTCACCCCTCCACTTT
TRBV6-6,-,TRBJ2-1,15,CASSYSGARGNEQFF,TGTGCCAGCAGTTACTCAGGGGCGCGGGGCAATGAGCAGTTCTTC
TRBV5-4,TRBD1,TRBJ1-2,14,CASSRGQASYGYTF,TGTGCCAGCAGTCGTGGACAGGCGTCCTATGGCTACACCTTC
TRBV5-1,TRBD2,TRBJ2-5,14,CASSLVPGGETQYF,TGCGCCAGCAGCTTGGTTCCGGGGGGAGAGACCCAGTACTTC
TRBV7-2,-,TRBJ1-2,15,CASSEAQGYLYGYTF,TGTGCCAGCAGCGAAGCACAGGGTTATCTCTATGGCTACACCTTC
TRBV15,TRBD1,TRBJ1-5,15,CATSRGGRSNQPQHF,TGTGCCACCAGCCGAGGGGGCAGGAGCAATCAGCCCCAGCATTTT
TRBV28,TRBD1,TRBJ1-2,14,CASRWGQGNYGYTF,TGTGCCAGCAGGTGGGGACAGGGGAACTATGGCTACACCTTC
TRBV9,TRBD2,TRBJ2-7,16,CASSASLTSASYEQYF,TGTGCCAGCAGCGCTTCCTTGACTAGCGCTTCCTACGAGCAGTACTTC